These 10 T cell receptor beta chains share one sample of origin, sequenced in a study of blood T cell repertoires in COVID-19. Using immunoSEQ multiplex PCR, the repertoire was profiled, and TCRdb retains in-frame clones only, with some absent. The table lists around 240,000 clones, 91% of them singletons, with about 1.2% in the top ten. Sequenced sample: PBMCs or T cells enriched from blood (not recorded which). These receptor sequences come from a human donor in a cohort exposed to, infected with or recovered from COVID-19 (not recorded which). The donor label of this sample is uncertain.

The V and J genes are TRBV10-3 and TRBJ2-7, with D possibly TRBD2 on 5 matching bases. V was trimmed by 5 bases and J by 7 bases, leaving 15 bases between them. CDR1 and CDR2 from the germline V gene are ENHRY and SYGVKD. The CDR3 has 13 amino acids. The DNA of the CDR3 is TGTGCCATCAGTCCCAGCTCCCCGGGAGAGCAGTACTTC. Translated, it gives CAISPSSPGEQYF.

The CDR3 is CASSFDNRDRGWNEQFF. The CDR3 nucleotides are TGCGCCAGCAGCTTTGACAACCGGGACAGGGGATGGAATGAGCAGTTCTTC. The chain couples TRBV5-1 to TRBJ2-1, with 10 bases matching TRBD1. CDR1 SGHRS and CDR2 YFSETQ come from the germline V gene. The CDR3 is made up of 17 amino acids. Trimming at V came to 2 bases and at J to 7 bases, leaving 12 bases not matched to a gene.

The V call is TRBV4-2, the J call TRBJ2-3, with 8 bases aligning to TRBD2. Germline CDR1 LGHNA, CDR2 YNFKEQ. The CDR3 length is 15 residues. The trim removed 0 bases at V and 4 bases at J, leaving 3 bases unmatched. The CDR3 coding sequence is TGTGCCAGCAGCCAAGACTCGCGGGGGGCAGATACGCAGTATTTT. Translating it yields CASSQDSRGADTQYF.

CDR3 protein: CAWSSPGQFANQPQHF. DNA of the CDR3: TGTGCCTGGAGTTCCCCGGGACAGTTTGCCAATCAGCCCCAGCATTTT. The chain couples TRBV30 to TRBJ1-5; 7 positions agree with TRBD1. Germline loops: CDR1 GTSNPN, CDR2 SVGIG (reference sequence). This CDR3 contains 16 residues. V was clipped by 2 bases and J by 3 bases; unmatched bases: 10. Combining the CDR3 with reference TRBV30 and TRBJ1-5 gives the whole variable domain SQTIHQWPATLVQPVGSPLSLECTVEGTSNPNLYWYRQAAGRGLQLLFYSVGIGQISSEVPQNLSASRPQDRQFILSSKKLLLSDSGFYLCAWSSPGQFANQPQHFGDGTRLSIL.

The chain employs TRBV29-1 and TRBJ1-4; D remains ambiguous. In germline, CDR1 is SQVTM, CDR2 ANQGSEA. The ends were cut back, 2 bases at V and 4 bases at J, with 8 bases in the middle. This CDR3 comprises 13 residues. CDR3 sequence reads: CSVERWSNEKLFF. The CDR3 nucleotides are TGCAGCGTTGAAAGGTGGAGTAATGAAAAACTGTTTTTT. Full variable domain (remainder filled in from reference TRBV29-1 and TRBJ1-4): SAVISQKPSRDICQRGTSLTIQCQVDSQVTMMFWYRQQPGQSLTLIATANQGSEATYESGFVIDKFPISRPNLTFSTLTVSNMSPEDSSIYLCSVERWSNEKLFFGSGTQLSVL.

Written as DNA, the CDR3 is TGTGCCAGTCTCTCCGGACTAGTCCCTGAGCAGTTCTTC. Residues: CASLSGLVPEQFF. V gene TRBV13 combines with J gene TRBJ2-1; 7 positions match TRBD2. Germline loops: CDR1 PRHDT, CDR2 FYEKMQ (reference sequence). Trimming cost V 9 bases and J 9 bases; bases outside gene matches: 11. This CDR3 has 13 residues.

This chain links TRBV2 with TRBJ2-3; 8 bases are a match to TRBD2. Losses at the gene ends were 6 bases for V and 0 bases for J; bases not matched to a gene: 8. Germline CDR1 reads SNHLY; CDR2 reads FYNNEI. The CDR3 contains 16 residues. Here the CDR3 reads CASRRLSGTSTDTQYF. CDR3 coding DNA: TGTGCCAGCAGGAGGCTTAGCGGGACAAGCACAGATACGCAGTATTTT.

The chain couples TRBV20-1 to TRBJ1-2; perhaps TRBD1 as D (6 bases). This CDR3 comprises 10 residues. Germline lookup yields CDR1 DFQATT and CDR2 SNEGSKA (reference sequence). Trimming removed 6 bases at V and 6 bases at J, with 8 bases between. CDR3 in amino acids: CSARTDGYTF. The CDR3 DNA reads TGCAGTGCCCGGACAGATGGCTACACCTTC.

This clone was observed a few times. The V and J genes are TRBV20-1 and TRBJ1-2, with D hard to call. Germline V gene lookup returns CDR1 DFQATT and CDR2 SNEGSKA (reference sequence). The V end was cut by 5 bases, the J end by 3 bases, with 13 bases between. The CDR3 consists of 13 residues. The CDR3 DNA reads TGCAGTGCTCGTGGTACGGGAGACTATGGCTACACCTTC. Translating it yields CSARGTGDYGYTF.

CDR3 nucleotide sequence: TGTGCCAGCAGCCGGCAGGGAACTCAGCCCCAGCATTTT. It codes for CASSRQGTQPQHF. This rearrangement joins TRBV3-1 (or the pseudogene TRBV3-2) to TRBJ1-5, with D possibly being TRBD1 (5 bases). CDR1 is LGHDT and CDR2 is YNNKEL in the germline V gene (reference sequence). There are 13 residues in the CDR3. V lost 4 bases, J lost 6 bases, and 10 bases lay in between.